The source of this TCR beta chain is a study of shared clonotypes between healthy human individuals. CDR1 and CDR2 (germline): SEHNR, FQNEAQ (reference sequence). This CDR3 contains 12 residues. The ends were cut back, 5 bases at V and 5 bases at J, with 8 bases in the middle. CD45RO-negative CD8 cells positively selected for CCR7 made up the naive population, which excluded terminally differentiated effector memory CD45RA+ cells. Study-wide results and caveats: Shared across several donors were 5% to 6% of the naive CD4 clonotypes. Sorted-subset samples were not fully sequenced, rarefaction indicated.

Genomic DNA of each subset was evenly split across several immunoSEQ plates. DNA at about 0.2 ug, 25,000 to 30,000 T cell genomes, went into sorted-subset replicate PCRs. TCRdb's copy holds only in-frame clones and misses some; the assay was immunoSEQ multiplex PCR. The repertoire holds some 580,000 clones, with 95% to 98% as singletons. On this clone: Its antigen is still unknown. It may be a read error: a sequence one base away is much more abundant.

Input material: naive CD8+ T cells sorted from blood. The genes are TRBV7-9 and TRBJ2-3, with D uncertain. The source of this sequence is a man aged 25-45 years in good health. The CDR3 loop is CASSTPRDTQYF. CDR3 DNA: TGTGCCAGCAGCACCCCCAGAGATACGCAGTATTTT.